Listed below are T cell receptor beta chains from one sample, sequenced in a study of T cell changes during pregnancy in multiple sclerosis. Clones were read by immunoSEQ multiplex PCR, and TCRdb kept only the in-frame ones, dropping some. The table includes more than 80,000 clones, 80% to 95% detected once. Sequences were derived from peripheral blood, sampled in the first trimester of pregnancy. These receptors all stem from a female donor with multiple sclerosis, enrolled in a pregnancy study. Both conserved end residues are part of each CDR3. The D gene is left open where the match is weak.

J gene	D gene	V gene	CDR3 DNA	CDR3 protein
TRBJ2-3	TRBD1	TRBV19	TGTGCCAGTAGCCTTTGGACAGGGTCCCCAGATACGCAGTATTTT	CASSLWTGSPDTQYF
TRBJ2-7	TRBD1	TRBV27	TGTGCCAGCAACTCCCGGACAGGGGGGGGCGAGCAGTACTTC	CASNSRTGGGEQYF
TRBJ2-1	TRBD2	TRBV14	TGTGCCAGCAGGATGGCGGGAGGCATATACAATGAGCAGTTCTTC	CASRMAGGIYNEQFF
TRBJ2-7	-	TRBV27	TGTGCCAGCAGTTTTCAGGGTTTTAGCTCCTACGAGCAGTACTTC	CASSFQGFSSYEQYF
TRBJ2-7	TRBD1	TRBV10-3	TGTGCCATCAGATCGTCTTTGGGGACAGGGAAGAGCGAGCAGTACTTC	CAIRSSLGTGKSEQYF
TRBJ1-5	TRBD1	TRBV10-2	TGCGCCAGCAGTGAGGGGGACAGAAGTCAGCCCCAGCATTTT	CASSEGDRSQPQHF
TRBJ1-2	-	TRBV7-2	TGTGCCAGCAGCTTAGTGTGGGCAGCTAACTATGGCTACACCTTC	CASSLVWAANYGYTF
TRBJ2-7	-	TRBV29-1	TGCAGCGTCAACACAGGGCCCTACGAGCAGTACTTC	CSVNTGPYEQYF
TRBJ2-3	TRBD2	TRBV6-1	TGTGCCAGCTGGGGGGGGGATACGCAGTATTTT	CASWGGDTQYF
TRBJ2-7	TRBD2	TRBV13	TGTGCCAGCAGCTTTGGTCATATAGGACTAGGGGACGAGCAGTACTTC	CASSFGHIGLGDEQYF
TRBJ1-2	-	TRBV29-1	TGCAGCGGACTACAGGGTATCTATGGCTACACCTTC	CSGLQGIYGYTF
TRBJ2-5	-	TRBV30	TGTGCCTGGACAGGTTTAGAGACCCAGTACTTC	CAWTGLETQYF
TRBJ1-2	-	TRBV27	TGTGCCAGCAGTTTATCCCAGACAGGATATGGCTACACCTTC	CASSLSQTGYGYTF
TRBJ2-1	TRBD1	TRBV7-2	TGTGCCAGCAGCCGAAAAGGACAGGGGGCCGGGCAGTTCTTC	CASSRKGQGAGQFF
TRBJ1-3	TRBD1	TRBV4-2	TGTGCCAGCAGCCAAGATAGGAGGGGGCCCTCCTCTGGAAACACCATATATTTT	CASSQDRRGPSSGNTIYF
TRBJ2-3	-	TRBV5-1	TGCGCCAGCAGCTTGGCACAGGGCGAAGATACGCAGTATTTT	CASSLAQGEDTQYF
TRBJ1-5	-	TRBV4-1	TGCGCCAGCAGCCAATATGAAGGACTGGACAATCAGCCCCAGCATTTT	CASSQYEGLDNQPQHF
TRBJ2-7	-	TRBV21-1	TGTGCCAGCAGCAAAGTTACAGGGGGGTACGAGCAGTACTTC	CASSKVTGGYEQYF